This T cell receptor (beta chain) was retrieved from a study of cytomegalovirus exposure and HLA in healthy donors. The CDR3 consists of 17 residues. V shed 0 bases and J 6 bases; nucleotides not matched to a gene: 12. CDR1 is SGHNT, CDR2 YYREEE, per germline (reference sequence). PCR employed 60 Vbeta and 13 Jbeta primers. In the original analysis: Unique TCR beta chains totaled roughly 79 million in a later count, with approximately 11 million of them shared. Using immunoSEQ multiplex PCR, the repertoire was profiled, and TCRdb retains in-frame clones only, with some absent. V, J and clone size reflect that table, while D and trimming were determined from the DNA. The profile shows about 99,000 clones, around 10% of them singletons.

Sequencing used PBMCs. This TCR derives from a man aged 35 to 55 in good health and CMV-seropositive. This chain links TRBV5-4 with TRBJ2-3; TRBD2 matches at 8 bases. The CDR3 nucleotides are TGTGCCAGCAGCTTGGAGTCTTGGCGGGAGGCCGGGGATACGCAGTATTTT. Translation: CASSLESWREAGDTQYF. The full variable domain, rest sourced from reference TRBV5-4 and TRBJ2-3, is ETGVTQSPTHLIKTRGQQVTLRCSSQSGHNTVSWYQQALGQGPQFIFQYYREEENGRGNFPPRFSGLQFPNYSSELNVNALELDDSALYLCASSLESWREAGDTQYFGPGTRLTVL.